This T cell receptor (beta chain) was profiled in a study of T cells in Graves' hyperthyroidism and ophthalmopathy (dated by TCRdb to about 2019). Describing the broader study: A discovery cohort of about a hundred patients, fewer than 50 with Graves' ophthalmopathy and about 58 with stable Graves' hyperthyroidism, was used to find distinguishing TCR V-J signatures. Prospective prediction of ophthalmopathy was tested in an independent validation cohort consisting of some 18 hyperthyroidism patients and around 17 patients who later progressed to ophthalmopathy. For training and testing, the 100 or so patients in the discovery cohort were randomly divided in a 7:3 ratio. The study also compared thyroid tissue and blood T-cell repertoires from five or six Graves' hyperthyroidism patients. After sampling, hyperthyroidism patients received methimazole starting at 30 mg daily, and ophthalmopathy patients received high-dose intravenous methylprednisolone. The paper reports TCR Vbeta CDR3 sequencing of roughly 140 peripheral blood samples: over 40 ophthalmopathy, under 85 hyperthyroidism and about 17 progressor patients.

This clonotype was detected ten times or more. It has no known antigen specificity. Per-base quality was not reported, and no clone a single base away is much larger than it. Exclusion was applied to patients with uncontrolled infections, other autoimmune diseases, pregnancy or lactation. Diagnoses were established on the basis of clinical symptoms, serum thyroxine and TRAb, thyroid ultrasound, and orbital computed tomography. Trizol reagent was used to extract total RNA, and RNA quality was then checked on an Agilent 2100 Bioanalyzer. Results the study describes overall, beyond this receptor: In validation, progression to ophthalmopathy was predicted by the model with more than 65% sensitivity and around 76% specificity, a median of about 6.4 months before onset. Sample size was not statistically predetermined, and investigators were not blinded to group allocation. In cross-validation, a model built on a 13 V-J signature told ophthalmopathy apart from stable hyperthyroidism with 85% to 90% sensitivity and about 81% specificity, and in testing the same model reached 80%/75%. Most expanded thyroid clonotypes (frequency above 0.001) were also found in blood, which suggests that blood repertoires may mirror thyroid immune responses.

Amplification of TCR beta CDR3 regions was carried out from RNA transcripts. For the first round of RT-PCR on the TCR CDR3, the HTBI primer set was used together with the Qiagen OneStep RT-PCR kit. The libraries were constructed in a second round of multiplex PCR and then size-selected and purified. Paired-end sequencing of the libraries was performed with 100 bp reads on an Illumina HiSeq2000. The authors processed their data as follows. SOAPnuke was used to process the raw data, with reads discarded if the reads contained adapters or uncalled bases, had a mean Phred below 15, or lacked an exact constant-primer or identifier match. High-quality paired reads were merged using COPE v1.2.5, and each unique nucleotide sequence was defined as a clonotype. Clonotypes were aligned to IMGT TRBV, TRBD and TRBJ reference segments using MiTCR v1.1. Analysis was restricted to V-J combinations with a frequency above 0.0001, which covered 98% to 99.2% of repertoires. A TCS score was defined as the ratio between F50 (clonal expansion) and ExV (chaos), using BLOSUM62-based TCRdist between CDR3 peptides within each V-J. Welch's t-statistics and random forest reduced several hundred V-J features to about 13, which were used in a naive Bayes classifier (R e1071). Thyroid-blood repertoire similarity was quantified with the Morisita-Horn index. TCRdb reprocessed the public reads (quality trimming at Q25 with fastp, clone calling with MiXCR) and kept in-frame beta chains. A single entry per CDR3 protein holds the most common genes and DNA from its merged rows. TCRdb's processing, not the authors', yielded these V and J calls. The sample table shows about 570,000 distinct CDR3 sequences, and about 43% are seen once. In total, the top ten clones hold around 19% of the sample.

This sequence originates from an adult woman with Graves' disease, either hyperthyroidism or ophthalmopathy (not recorded which). Sample: peripheral blood or thyroid tissue (not recorded which).

Read as DNA, the sequence is TGTGCCAGCAGCTTAGATTCGTTAGCAGGGGTCGAGCAGTACTTC. It translates to CASSLDSLAGVEQYF. The chain employs TRBV11-2 and TRBJ2-7; 6 matching bases give a weak D call of TRBD1. The CDR3 spans 15 residues, from the cysteine through the phenylalanine. Only the CDR3 part of the read is kept: 45 bases, read in frame from the first base. CDR1 SGHAT and CDR2 FQNNGV are derived from the germline V gene. The junction shows trimming of 0 bases on V and 6 bases on J, plus 15 bases between the germline ends.